A selection of T cell receptor beta chains follows, all from one sample in a study of T cell responses to AZD1222 COVID-19 vaccine. Assay: immunoSEQ multiplex PCR; the TCRdb copy retains only in-frame clones and omits some. The top ten clones hold more than 15% of a sample with more than 60,000 clones, 87% of them seen once. This specimen was peripheral blood, taken 28 days after the second AZD1222 dose. These receptors were taken from an adult who received the AZD1222 COVID-19 vaccine. Each CDR3 is given with its conserved first and last residue. Fields, in order: V gene, J gene, clone size, D gene, CDR3 DNA, CDR3 protein. A D gene is named only where the DNA matches it firmly. Only some rows state a clone size, as once, few, many or a class for expanded clones.

v_gene: TRBV30
j_gene: TRBJ1-2
abundance: NA
d_gene: NA
CDR3nt: TGTGCCTGGAGCGCGGGAAAAGGGGGCTACACCTTC
CDR3aa: CAWSAGKGGYTF

v_gene: TRBV6-5
j_gene: TRBJ2-4
abundance: NA
d_gene: TRBD1
CDR3nt: TGTGCCAGCAATAACAGGGGGCGGTCGGGCATTCAGTACTTC
CDR3aa: CASNNRGRSGIQYF

v_gene: TRBV6-6
j_gene: TRBJ2-7
abundance: NA
d_gene: NA
CDR3nt: TGTGCCAGCAGGAGCGGACAGACGTCCACCGAGCAGTACTTC
CDR3aa: CASRSGQTSTEQYF

v_gene: TRBV3-1/TRBV3-2
j_gene: TRBJ2-6
abundance: NA
d_gene: NA
CDR3nt: TGTGCCAGCAGCCAAAGTTCTGGGGCCAACGTCCTGACTTTC
CDR3aa: CASSQSSGANVLTF

v_gene: TRBV9
j_gene: TRBJ2-1
abundance: NA
d_gene: TRBD2
CDR3nt: TGTGCCAGCAGCAGAACTACCGGGACTAGCGGACAGGTGGAGTTCTTC
CDR3aa: CASSRTTGTSGQVEFF

v_gene: TRBV30
j_gene: TRBJ1-2
abundance: NA
d_gene: NA
CDR3nt: TGTGCCTGGAGTACTGGAAACTATGGCTACACCTTC
CDR3aa: CAWSTGNYGYTF

v_gene: TRBV4-1
j_gene: TRBJ1-2
abundance: NA
d_gene: NA
CDR3nt: TGCGCCAGCAGCCTTGCGGGGCCGTATGGCTACACCTTC
CDR3aa: CASSLAGPYGYTF

v_gene: TRBV2
j_gene: TRBJ1-5
abundance: NA
d_gene: NA
CDR3nt: TGTGCCAGCAGGGAGCGGACAGTATTCGGGAACCTCAATCAGCCCCAGCATTTT
CDR3aa: CASRERTVFGNLNQPQHF

v_gene: TRBV3-1/TRBV3-2
j_gene: TRBJ2-3
abundance: NA
d_gene: NA
CDR3nt: TGTGCCAGCAGCCATGTTATGGATACGCAGTATTTT
CDR3aa: CASSHVMDTQYF

v_gene: TRBV27
j_gene: TRBJ1-5
abundance: NA
d_gene: NA
CDR3nt: TGTGCCAGCAGTTTTGATAGCAATCAGCCCCAGCATTTT
CDR3aa: CASSFDSNQPQHF

v_gene: TRBV12-3/TRBV12-4
j_gene: TRBJ2-7
abundance: NA
d_gene: TRBD2
CDR3nt: TGTGCCAGCAGTAGACTAGCTGGGGAGCAGTACTTC
CDR3aa: CASSRLAGEQYF

v_gene: TRBV5-4
j_gene: TRBJ1-6
abundance: NA
d_gene: NA
CDR3nt: TGTGCCAGTATGGACTCCTATAATTCACCCCTCCACTTT
CDR3aa: CASMDSYNSPLHF

v_gene: TRBV10-1
j_gene: TRBJ1-5
abundance: NA
d_gene: TRBD1
CDR3nt: TGCGCCAGCACTTCGGGGACAGGGGACGGGGGCAATCAGCCCCAGCATTTT
CDR3aa: CASTSGTGDGGNQPQHF

v_gene: TRBV20-1
j_gene: TRBJ1-1
abundance: NA
d_gene: NA
CDR3nt: TGCAGTGCTCCCTCCGTAGGGGCTTTCTTT
CDR3aa: CSAPSVGAFF

v_gene: TRBV5-1
j_gene: TRBJ1-1
abundance: NA
d_gene: NA
CDR3nt: TGCGCCAGCAGCTTAGCAGGAGAGGTTGCTGAAGCTTTCTTT
CDR3aa: CASSLAGEVAEAFF

v_gene: TRBV7-8
j_gene: TRBJ1-5
abundance: NA
d_gene: NA
CDR3nt: TGTGCCAGCAGCTTAGCAGGACTGGGCAATCAGCCCCAGCATTTT
CDR3aa: CASSLAGLGNQPQHF

v_gene: TRBV4-1
j_gene: TRBJ1-4
abundance: NA
d_gene: NA
CDR3nt: TGCGCCAGCAGCCGGGGTCCTAATGAAAAACTGTTTTTT
CDR3aa: CASSRGPNEKLFF

v_gene: TRBV4-1
j_gene: TRBJ2-3
abundance: NA
d_gene: TRBD2
CDR3nt: TGCGCCAGCAGCCAAAGCGGGGGGCGGGGAGATACGCAGTATTTT
CDR3aa: CASSQSGGRGDTQYF

v_gene: TRBV6-4
j_gene: TRBJ1-1
abundance: NA
d_gene: NA
CDR3nt: TGTGCCAGCAGTCCCTCCAAGGGGGACACTGAAGCTTTCTTT
CDR3aa: CASSPSKGDTEAFF

v_gene: TRBV5-5
j_gene: TRBJ1-6
abundance: NA
d_gene: NA
CDR3nt: TGTGCCAGCAGTCAGGCGATGGATTCACCCCTCCACTTT
CDR3aa: CASSQAMDSPLHF

v_gene: TRBV6-6
j_gene: TRBJ1-2
abundance: NA
d_gene: NA
CDR3nt: TGTGCCAGCAGTTATTTAGGGGTTCTGGGTGGCTACACCTTC
CDR3aa: CASSYLGVLGGYTF

v_gene: TRBV2
j_gene: TRBJ2-2
abundance: NA
d_gene: NA
CDR3nt: TGTGCCAGCAGTGTTTCTGTGCTCAGGGGACTTGGGGTTCCCGGGGAGCTGTTTTTT
CDR3aa: CASSVSVLRGLGVPGELFF

v_gene: TRBV6-5
j_gene: TRBJ1-4
abundance: few
d_gene: NA
CDR3nt: TGTGCCAGCAGTTACTCGGGGGAAAAACTGTTTTTT
CDR3aa: CASSYSGEKLFF

v_gene: TRBV29-1
j_gene: TRBJ1-1
abundance: NA
d_gene: NA
CDR3nt: TGCAGCGTTACCTCCGGACTCAACACTGAAGCTTTCTTT
CDR3aa: CSVTSGLNTEAFF

v_gene: TRBV18
j_gene: TRBJ1-2
abundance: once
d_gene: TRBD1
CDR3nt: TGTGCCAGCTCACCACAGGACAGGGGTGGCTATGGCTACACCTTC
CDR3aa: CASSPQDRGGYGYTF

v_gene: TRBV19
j_gene: TRBJ1-4
abundance: NA
d_gene: TRBD1
CDR3nt: TGTGCCAGTAGTATGCGGGACAGGGGCGAAAAACTGTTTTTT
CDR3aa: CASSMRDRGEKLFF

v_gene: TRBV7-3
j_gene: TRBJ2-2
abundance: NA
d_gene: TRBD1
CDR3nt: TGTGCCAGCAGCTTAATAAGGGCAGGGGGAAACCGGCTGTTTTTT
CDR3aa: CASSLIRAGGNRLFF

v_gene: TRBV5-1
j_gene: TRBJ1-6
abundance: NA
d_gene: NA
CDR3nt: TGCGCCAGCATCCCAGGCGGCGGGTCTGGGGGGCCCCTCCACTTT
CDR3aa: CASIPGGGSGGPLHF

v_gene: TRBV19
j_gene: TRBJ1-2
abundance: once
d_gene: NA
CDR3nt: TGTGCCAGTAGTTGGGCAGTTGAGAACTATGGCTACACCTTC
CDR3aa: CASSWAVENYGYTF

v_gene: TRBV7-2
j_gene: TRBJ2-7
abundance: NA
d_gene: TRBD1
CDR3nt: TGTGCCAGCAGCCCCACAAGGACAGGGGGCCACGAGCAGTACTTC
CDR3aa: CASSPTRTGGHEQYF

v_gene: TRBV7-9
j_gene: TRBJ1-1
abundance: NA
d_gene: TRBD1
CDR3nt: TGTGCCAGCAGCTGGACAGGGTCGTCGGAGGCTTTCTTT
CDR3aa: CASSWTGSSEAFF

v_gene: TRBV10-3
j_gene: TRBJ2-2
abundance: once
d_gene: TRBD2
CDR3nt: TGTGCCATCCCCCGAGGACTAGCGGGGGGCATTAACACCGGGGAGCTGTTTTTT
CDR3aa: CAIPRGLAGGINTGELFF

v_gene: TRBV19
j_gene: TRBJ2-1
abundance: NA
d_gene: NA
CDR3nt: TGTGCCAGTAGTATAGGTGGGGGTACCTACAATGAGCAGTTCTTC
CDR3aa: CASSIGGGTYNEQFF

v_gene: TRBV6-2/TRBV6-3
j_gene: TRBJ2-1
abundance: NA
d_gene: NA
CDR3nt: TGTGCCAGCAGTTTTGGTAGAGTTAATGAGCAGTTCTTC
CDR3aa: CASSFGRVNEQFF

v_gene: TRBV10-3
j_gene: TRBJ2-2
abundance: NA
d_gene: NA
CDR3nt: TGTGCCATCAGTGTCCCACAGGGGAGGAGGAACACCGGGGAGCTGTTTTTT
CDR3aa: CAISVPQGRRNTGELFF

v_gene: TRBV9
j_gene: TRBJ1-4
abundance: NA
d_gene: NA
CDR3nt: TGTGCCAGCAGCACCAGGGCGGGGGGGAGTAATGAAAAACTGTTTTTT
CDR3aa: CASSTRAGGSNEKLFF

v_gene: TRBV19
j_gene: TRBJ1-4
abundance: NA
d_gene: TRBD1
CDR3nt: TGTGCCAGTAGTGCCCCGGGACAGGGGGATGAAAAACTGTTTTTT
CDR3aa: CASSAPGQGDEKLFF

v_gene: TRBV2
j_gene: TRBJ2-7
abundance: NA
d_gene: NA
CDR3nt: TGTGCCAGCAGTATTATTAGCGGGCAGTACTTC
CDR3aa: CASSIISGQYF

v_gene: TRBV9
j_gene: TRBJ1-1
abundance: NA
d_gene: NA
CDR3nt: TGTGCCAGCAGCGTAGTGGGAGGGAACACTGAAGCTTTCTTT
CDR3aa: CASSVVGGNTEAFF

v_gene: TRBV5-1
j_gene: TRBJ2-2
abundance: NA
d_gene: NA
CDR3nt: TGCGCCAGCAGTTCGCAGGGAATCAGCGGGGAGCTGTTTTTT
CDR3aa: CASSSQGISGELFF

v_gene: TRBV7-9
j_gene: TRBJ1-1
abundance: NA
d_gene: NA
CDR3nt: TGTGCCAGCAGCTTCCACGAGGGGACTGAAGCTTTCTTT
CDR3aa: CASSFHEGTEAFF

v_gene: TRBV6-5
j_gene: TRBJ1-5
abundance: NA
d_gene: TRBD1
CDR3nt: TGTGCCAGCAGCCCAAGGGGACAGGGCGGACAGCCCCAGCATTTT
CDR3aa: CASSPRGQGGQPQHF

v_gene: TRBV6-5
j_gene: TRBJ1-2
abundance: NA
d_gene: TRBD1
CDR3nt: TGTGCCAGCAGTCAGGGGGCCCGAGGCTACACCTTC
CDR3aa: CASSQGARGYTF

v_gene: TRBV7-3
j_gene: TRBJ2-7
abundance: NA
d_gene: TRBD1
CDR3nt: TGTGCCAGCAGCATTTCCGGGACAGGGGGTCACGAGCAGTACTTC
CDR3aa: CASSISGTGGHEQYF

v_gene: TRBV30
j_gene: TRBJ2-3
abundance: NA
d_gene: NA
CDR3nt: TGTGCCTGGAGTGAACTCGGGGCGACGGATACGCAGTATTTT
CDR3aa: CAWSELGATDTQYF

v_gene: TRBV5-6
j_gene: TRBJ1-1
abundance: NA
d_gene: NA
CDR3nt: TGTGCCAGCAGCTGGAGGGACTCAGGCAGTACTGAAGCTTTCTTT
CDR3aa: CASSWRDSGSTEAFF

v_gene: TRBV27
j_gene: TRBJ2-1
abundance: once
d_gene: NA
CDR3nt: TGTGCCAGCAGCCTCGGGACGGGACTTAGCAATGAGCAGTTCTTC
CDR3aa: CASSLGTGLSNEQFF

v_gene: TRBV6-5
j_gene: TRBJ1-3
abundance: NA
d_gene: NA
CDR3nt: TGTGCCAGTTCGCCGACGTTAGGAAACACCATATATTTT
CDR3aa: CASSPTLGNTIYF

v_gene: TRBV7-9
j_gene: TRBJ2-1
abundance: NA
d_gene: NA
CDR3nt: TGTGCCAGCAGCTTACCAGACTATGGTTCCTACAATGAGCAGTTCTTC
CDR3aa: CASSLPDYGSYNEQFF

v_gene: TRBV12-3/TRBV12-4
j_gene: TRBJ2-2
abundance: NA
d_gene: NA
CDR3nt: TGTGCCAGCAGTTTTACGCACACCGGGGAGCTGTTTTTT
CDR3aa: CASSFTHTGELFF

v_gene: TRBV9
j_gene: TRBJ2-7
abundance: once
d_gene: NA
CDR3nt: TGTGCCAGCAGCCCACACAGGCAGAGCCCCAATCCCTACGAGCAGTACTTC
CDR3aa: CASSPHRQSPNPYEQYF

v_gene: TRBV5-1
j_gene: TRBJ1-1
abundance: NA
d_gene: TRBD1
CDR3nt: TGCGCCAGCAGCACCGGGACAGGGGGCACTGAAGCTTTCTTT
CDR3aa: CASSTGTGGTEAFF

v_gene: TRBV4-1
j_gene: TRBJ1-2
abundance: once
d_gene: NA
CDR3nt: TGCGCCAGCAGCCAAGCCGGGGAAGGCGGCTACACCTTC
CDR3aa: CASSQAGEGGYTF

v_gene: TRBV4-2
j_gene: TRBJ1-5
abundance: NA
d_gene: NA
CDR3nt: TGTGCCAGCAGGCAGGATATTACAGCGAGTAATCAGCCCCAGCATTTT
CDR3aa: CASRQDITASNQPQHF